One sample yielded the 13 T cell receptor beta chains listed below, sequenced in a study of blood T cell repertoires in COVID-19. Some clones are missing from TCRdb's copy, which holds only in-frame ones; the method was immunoSEQ multiplex PCR. The repertoire holds 250,000 to 350,000 clones, with around 91% as singletons. The sequenced material came from peripheral blood. Every receptor here comes from a woman between 55 and 75 years old with acute or convalescent COVID-19.

This clone was seen once. This chain uses TRBV7-9 with TRBJ2-5, with 8 bases identical to TRBD1. Germline loops: CDR1 SEHNR, CDR2 FQNEAQ (reference sequence). The CDR3 length is 14 residues. V shed 6 bases, J shed 2 bases, and the junction held 5 bases outside the gene matches. The chain's CDR3 is CASSTDRGQETQYF. The CDR3 nucleotides are TGTGCCAGCAGTACAGACAGGGGACAAGAGACCCAGTACTTC. The full variable domain, in which reference TRBV7-9 and TRBJ2-5 provide the parts outside the CDR3, is DTGVSQNPRHKITKRGQNVTFRCDPISEHNRLYWYRQTLGQGPEFLTYFQNEAQLEKSRLLSDRFSAERPKGSFSTLEIQRTEQGDSAMYLCASSTDRGQETQYFGPGTRLLVL.

In DNA form, the CDR3 reads TGTGCCAGCAGCGTCGAGTGGGAGGGAAGGTATGGCTACACCTTC. Translated, it gives CASSVEWEGRYGYTF. The chain joins TRBV9 to TRBJ1-2; D not resolved. Germline V gene lookup returns CDR1 SGDLS and CDR2 YYNGEE. Trimming pared 2 bases from V and 5 bases from J, leaving 16 bases between. This CDR3 has 15 residues.

In its sample, this clone was seen a few times. The chain employs TRBV11-3 and TRBJ2-2; 9 bases line up with TRBD1. CDR3 length: 15 amino acids. Germline trimming cut 5 bases from V and 3 bases from J; bases unmatched to any gene: 4. Germline assignment: CDR1 SGHNT and CDR2 YENEEA. CDR3 nucleotides: TGTGCCAGCAGCCTGGGACAGGGATACACCGGGGAGCTGTTTTTT. The encoded protein is CASSLGQGYTGELFF.

The V and J genes are TRBV7-9 and TRBJ2-2, with D maybe TRBD1 (5 bases). The CDR3 totals 16 residues. V was clipped by 1 base and J by 1 base, with 10 bases between them. Per the germline V gene, CDR1 is SEHNR and CDR2 is FQNEAQ (reference sequence). The CDR3 DNA follows: TGTGCCAGCAGCTTAGGTCGACAGATGAACACCGGGGAGCTGTTTTTT. Its protein product is CASSLGRQMNTGELFF.

V gene TRBV7-2 combines with J gene TRBJ2-7; tentatively, D is TRBD2 (7 bases). This CDR3 is 13 amino acids long. Germline V gene lookup returns CDR1 SGHTA and CDR2 FQGNSA. V was cut by 5 bases and J by 6 bases, with 14 bases left in between. For the CDR3, the DNA is TGTGCCAGCAGCCGAGGGGGGGGAGCCGAGCAGTACTTC. This sequence encodes CASSRGGGAEQYF.

The chain joins TRBV7-2 to TRBJ2-1; TRBD2 might be the D (6 bases). Germline CDR1 reads SGHTA; CDR2 reads FQGNSA. There are 16 residues in the CDR3. The ends were cut back, 0 bases at V and 4 bases at J, with 13 bases in the middle. CDR3 bases: TGTGCCAGCAGCTTAGCGGCGGGACGAAGTTACAATGAGCAGTTCTTC. Translation: CASSLAAGRSYNEQFF.

CDR3 in DNA: TGTGCCAGTAGTCCCAGGGTGGGGGGTCCCGATCAGCCCCAGCATTTT. Its translation is CASSPRVGGPDQPQHF. The chain employs TRBV19 and TRBJ1-5, with D possibly TRBD1 on 5 matching bases. The CDR3 loop spans 16 amino acids. Germline V gene sequence: CDR1 LNHDA, CDR2 SQIVND (reference sequence). Trimming removed 5 bases from V and 5 bases from J, with 19 bases in between.

This chain connects TRBV4-1 to TRBJ1-1; a possible D gene is TRBD1 (6 bases). V was shortened by 0 bases and J by 6 bases, with 20 bases between the two germline ends. CDR1 MGHRA and CDR2 YSYEKL come from the germline V gene. The CDR3 length is 17 residues. CDR3 region: CASSQDKGGPPLAEAFF. The CDR3 DNA sequence: TGCGCCAGCAGCCAAGATAAGGGGGGGCCTCCCTTGGCTGAAGCTTTCTTT.

The chain uses TRBV10-3 and TRBJ2-5, with 12 positions matching TRBD2. CDR3 length: 13 residues. CDR1 is ENHRY, CDR2 SYGVKD, per germline. With 5 bases clipped from V and 5 bases from J, the junction kept 0 bases outside the gene matches. The CDR3: CAISTSGGETQYF. The CDR3 DNA reads TGTGCCATCAGTACTAGCGGGGGGGAGACCCAGTACTTC.

The genes are TRBV7-9 and TRBJ2-3; 7 nucleotides match TRBD1. V shed 4 bases, J shed 0 bases, and the junction held 16 bases outside the gene matches. The germline CDR1 and CDR2 sequences are SEHNR and FQNEAQ (reference sequence). The CDR3 length is 19 residues. Written as DNA, the CDR3 is TGTGCCAGCAGCTCACCCCCGAGCCGGGACAGAACTAGCACAGATACGCAGTATTTT. Translating gives CASSSPPSRDRTSTDTQYF.

The rearrangement uses TRBV10-3 and TRBJ1-6, with D tentatively TRBD1 (5 bases). Germline V gene data show CDR1 as ENHRY and CDR2 as SYGVKD. Trimming cost V 10 bases and J 7 bases, with 17 bases left between them. This CDR3 has 14 amino acids. In DNA, the CDR3 is TGTGCCACCGAACACGACAGTAAAAATTCACCCCTCCACTTT. Amino acid sequence: CATEHDSKNSPLHF.

The V call is TRBV6-2 or TRBV6-3, the J call TRBJ2-3; D call uncertain. V lost 2 bases, J lost 4 bases, and 10 bases lay in between. Germline V lookup: CDR1 MNHEY, CDR2 SVGEGT. The CDR3 is 14 amino acids. The CDR3 DNA sequence: TGTGCCAGCAGTTACGAGTTCCTAGCAGATACGCAGTATTTT. Translating it yields CASSYEFLADTQYF.

This clone occurred once. The chain is built from TRBV2 and TRBJ1-2; TRBD1 agrees at 7 bases. Germline CDR1 and CDR2: SNHLY and FYNNEI. This CDR3 is built from 15 residues. The V gene end was trimmed by 0 bases and the J gene end by 3 bases; junction bases not matched to a gene: 4. The CDR3 is CASSEAGQTYYGYTF. The CDR3 region has the DNA TGTGCCAGCAGTGAAGCGGGACAGACTTACTATGGCTACACCTTC. Filled out from reference TRBV2 and TRBJ1-2, the complete variable domain reads EPEVTQTPSHQVTQMGQEVILRCVPISNHLYFYWYRQILGQKVEFLVSFYNNEISEKSEIFDDQFSVERPDGSNFTLKIRSTKLEDSAMYFCASSEAGQTYYGYTFGSGTRLTVV.